A single T cell receptor beta chain is shown here with its context. What it recognizes is unknown. Here immunoSEQ multiplex PCR was the method, and the copy in TCRdb shows in-frame clones only, minus some. Among around 99,000 clones, approximately 92% were seen once, and the ten largest hold more than 9.5%. CDR3 size: 15 residues. Between the trimmed V and J ends, which lost 4 bases and 1 base, there was a span of 13 bases. Germline values: CDR1 MNHEY, CDR2 SMNVEV (reference sequence). This specimen belongs to a study of T cell responses to AZD1222 COVID-19 vaccine. Findings of the study overall: The span of vaccine-associated CD4 TCRs extended across spike, with dominance at 160-218 and 743-854. Seropositivity was recorded at baseline in only a handful of AZD1222 recipients. The reported proportion of spike-specific TCRs targeting unmutated variant regions was nearly half. A mostly white British donor set with more females was recruited, and clonal diversity was possibly underestimated.

The sequenced sample was peripheral blood, obtained on day 0 of AZD1222 vaccination. The chain combines TRBV27 with TRBJ1-1; D uncertain. The receptor comes from an adult in good health. CDR3 protein: CASSSHDISNTEAFF. Written as DNA, the CDR3 is TGTGCCAGCAGTTCTCATGACATCTCGAACACTGAAGCTTTCTTT.